Listed here is a single T cell receptor beta chain. Its specificity is unknown. The data stem from a study of cytomegalovirus exposure and HLA in healthy donors. Regarding the study as a whole: The authors later found TCR association rates varying by HLA locus, with DRB1 most and HLA-C fewest.

The PCR was carried out with 60 Vbeta primers and 13 Jbeta primers. Sequencing was performed with immunoSEQ multiplex PCR; in TCRdb, only in-frame clones are kept and a portion is missing. The sample comprises some 150,000 clones, roughly 80% of which are singletons, and 3.1% rests with the top ten. The length of the CDR3 is 13 residues. V was trimmed by 2 bases and J by 4 bases, leaving 9 bases between them. Germline V lookup: CDR1 SGHNT, CDR2 YYREEE (reference sequence). This sequence joins TRBV5-4 and TRBJ2-5; D unclear. The sequencing input was PBMCs. The TCR comes from a female donor in good health and CMV-seronegative. The CDR3 spells CASSFSVSETQYF. The CDR3 coding sequence is TGTGCCAGCAGCTTCAGTGTTTCAGAGACCCAGTACTTC.